This TCR beta chain emerged from a study of T cells expressing NK-cell markers. About the research overall: From sorted CD3+CD56+NKG2C+, CD3+CD56+NKG2C- and CD3+CD56-NKG2C+ T cells came the TCR beta repertoires. Seven HCMV-seropositive donors and one seronegative donor made up the eight sequenced donors.

General observations from the study: More than 5 donors carried dominant NKG2C+ clonotypes that made up about 1.0-7.5% of their CD8+ T cells.

CDR1 SGHTS and CDR2 YDEGEE come from the germline V gene. The CDR3 has 16 amino acids. In regard to this clonotype: What it binds is unknown.

A 5'RACE template switching approach incorporating UMIs was used to make TCR beta cDNA. TCRdb re-called the 5' RACE reads and gives one entry per CDR3 protein, without DNA. The sample totals 350,000 to 450,000 distinct CDR3 sequences. The sequenced material came from blood T cells: a sorted CD56 or NKG2C T cell subset, CD4+ or CD8+ T cells, or bulk PBMC T cells (not recorded which). This chain links TRBV5-8 with TRBJ2-1; absent DNA, TCRdb's TRBD2 call cannot be checked. The receptor was derived from a man aged 18 to 70 in good health. CDR3 amino acids: CASSLAPAGSYNEQFF.